These T cell receptor beta chains were read from a single sample in a study of blood T cell repertoires in COVID-19. The method was immunoSEQ multiplex PCR; TCRdb's version includes in-frame clones alone and lacks a portion of them. The table shows about 170,000 clones, with around nine tenths occurring only once. Sequencing was performed on peripheral blood. The receptors come from a man aged 65-85 years with acute or convalescent COVID-19. The CDR3 runs from the conserved cysteine through the conserved F or W. D genes are given only for firm matches. The size of a clone is reported for some rows only, either as once, few or many, or as a class for expanded clones.

J gene,D gene,clone size,V gene,CDR3 DNA,CDR3 protein
TRBJ2-7,NA,NA,TRBV29-1,TGCAGCGTTAGAGTCCTCCGGGAATACGAGCAGTACTTC,CSVRVLREYEQYF
TRBJ1-2,TRBD1,NA,TRBV6-5,TGTGCCAGCAGTTCCACAGGGGCCTATGGCTACACCTTC,CASSSTGAYGYTF
TRBJ2-7,NA,few,TRBV2,TGTGCCAGCCAACCCGACTACAACTTCTCCTACGAGCAGTACTTC,CASQPDYNFSYEQYF
TRBJ2-3,TRBD2,NA,TRBV2,TGTGCCAGCAGTGAACAAGCGGGAGCAGATACGCAGTATTTT,CASSEQAGADTQYF
TRBJ1-6,NA,NA,TRBV19,TGTGCCAGTACAGTAACCGCTGACTGGGATTCACCCCTCCACTTT,CASTVTADWDSPLHF
TRBJ1-1,NA,NA,TRBV6-5,TGTGCCAGCAGTTACTCGAAAGGGGCCACTGAAGCTTTCTTT,CASSYSKGATEAFF
TRBJ2-2,TRBD2,NA,TRBV5-1,TGCGCCAGCAGGTCTAGCGGGGGCACCGGGGAGCTGTTTTTT,CASRSSGGTGELFF
TRBJ1-4,TRBD1,few,TRBV27,TGTGCCAGCAGTTTACAGGGGGCTCCTGCTGAAAAACTGTTTTTT,CASSLQGAPAEKLFF
TRBJ1-1,TRBD1,NA,TRBV24-1,TGTGCCACCAGTGCTGACAGGGGCACTGAAGCTTTCTTT,CATSADRGTEAFF
TRBJ2-2,TRBD1,NA,TRBV6-5,TGTGCCAGCAGCATCGACAGGGTCCCCGGGGAGCTGTTTTTT,CASSIDRVPGELFF
TRBJ1-5,NA,once,TRBV28,TGTGCCAGCAGTTTGGGAGGGGGTGAACAGCCCCAGCATTTT,CASSLGGGEQPQHF
TRBJ2-1,NA,NA,TRBV6-6,TGTGCCAGCAGTCGCTCCGGGACTGAGTACAATGAGCAGTTCTTC,CASSRSGTEYNEQFF
TRBJ1-6,NA,many,TRBV6-1,TGTGCCAGCAGTGAAGGGGCAGGGGAATCACCCCTCCACTTT,CASSEGAGESPLHF
TRBJ1-1,NA,NA,TRBV5-5,TGTGCCAGCAGCGGGGCGGGGGATGAAGCTTTCTTT,CASSGAGDEAFF
TRBJ2-5,NA,NA,TRBV18,TGTGCCAGCTCCCGCAATGTGGCGGTCCCTCCCGAGACCCAGTACTTC,CASSRNVAVPPETQYF
TRBJ2-7,NA,NA,TRBV6-5,TGTGCCAGCAGACCCACCGGGGGGCGGGGGTACGAGCAGTACTTC,CASRPTGGRGYEQYF
TRBJ1-2,NA,few,TRBV12-3/TRBV12-4,TGTGCCAGCAGACGCTCGGGGGTCTATGGCTACACCTTC,CASRRSGVYGYTF
TRBJ2-2,TRBD2,once,TRBV19,TGTGCCAGTAGCCCGCCCCAAGGGCGGGGGGTGAACACCGGGGAGCTGTTTTTT,CASSPPQGRGVNTGELFF
TRBJ1-5,NA,NA,TRBV16,TGTGCCAGCAGCCAGTCGACAGTTAATAGCAATCAGCCCCAGCATTTT,CASSQSTVNSNQPQHF
TRBJ1-6,NA,NA,TRBV4-2,TGTGCCAGCAGCCAAGATAGCTGGCAGGGCACGACACCCCTCCACTTT,CASSQDSWQGTTPLHF
TRBJ1-1,TRBD1,NA,TRBV25-1,TGTGCCAGCAGACAGGGGGGCCGAAGGGGTGAAGCTTTCTTT,CASRQGGRRGEAFF
TRBJ1-4,NA,NA,TRBV5-5,TGTGCCAGCAGCTTGGGGACAGCTAATGAAAAACTGTTTTTT,CASSLGTANEKLFF
TRBJ1-1,TRBD1,NA,TRBV2,TGTGCCACCTCGGACAGGCCATTGAACACTGAAGCTTTCTTT,CATSDRPLNTEAFF
TRBJ1-2,NA,NA,TRBV28,TGTGCCAGCAGTGCCGGGACAACTAACTATGGCTACACCTTC,CASSAGTTNYGYTF
TRBJ2-5,NA,once,TRBV12-3/TRBV12-4,TGTGCCAGCAGTTTAGTCGCAGGGGAGACCCAGTACTTC,CASSLVAGETQYF
TRBJ2-7,NA,NA,TRBV7-8,TGTGCCAGCAGCCCGAGCTCCTACGAGCAGTACTTC,CASSPSSYEQYF
TRBJ2-5,NA,NA,TRBV10-3,TGTGCCACAGGACAGTGGGGCCAAGAGACCCAGTACTTC,CATGQWGQETQYF
TRBJ2-5,TRBD2,NA,TRBV11-3,TGTGCCAGCAGCCTTAGCGGGGGATACCAAGAGACCCAGTACTTC,CASSLSGGYQETQYF
TRBJ2-2,TRBD1,NA,TRBV5-6,TGTGCCAGCAGCTGGGGGACAGCAAACACCGGGGAGCTGTTTTTT,CASSWGTANTGELFF
TRBJ1-1,NA,NA,TRBV5-6,TGTGCCAGCACCCTAAAGACAGGAATTGAAGCTTTCTTT,CASTLKTGIEAFF
TRBJ2-1,NA,NA,TRBV25-1,TGTGCCAGCAGTGACCCGGGAGTGGGGGACAATGAGCAGTTCTTC,CASSDPGVGDNEQFF
TRBJ1-6,NA,once,TRBV5-3,TGTGCCAGAAGCTTGGAAGGGAGACCTAGGAATTCACCCCTCCACTTT,CARSLEGRPRNSPLHF
TRBJ2-3,NA,NA,TRBV18,TGTGCCAGCTCACCAAGGTTGACTAGCACAGATACGCAGTATTTT,CASSPRLTSTDTQYF
TRBJ1-2,NA,NA,TRBV7-6,TGTGCCAGCAGCCCTCGGGAGAACTATGGCTACACCTTC,CASSPRENYGYTF
TRBJ1-1,NA,NA,TRBV5-1,TGCGCCAGCAGCTTGGATCGGGAGCCTCTTCAAGCTTTCTTT,CASSLDREPLQAFF
TRBJ2-3,NA,once,TRBV5-8,TGTGCCAGCAGCTTGTTACAGGGCCACACAGATACGCAGTATTTT,CASSLLQGHTDTQYF
TRBJ1-1,TRBD1,once,TRBV27,TGTGCCAGCAGTTTATCGTCGGCAGGGGGCTTCACTGAAGCTTTCTTT,CASSLSSAGGFTEAFF
TRBJ2-2,NA,NA,TRBV12-5,TGTGCTAGTGGTTTGGCTACCGCCCCTGGCACCGGGGAGCTGTTTTTT,CASGLATAPGTGELFF
TRBJ2-7,NA,NA,TRBV18,TGTGCCAGCTCACCACGGACTGGCTACGAGCAGTACTTC,CASSPRTGYEQYF
TRBJ1-1,NA,NA,TRBV20-1,TGCAGTGCTAGAGATGCCGGGGAAGCTTTCTTT,CSARDAGEAFF
TRBJ2-1,TRBD1,NA,TRBV9,TGTGCCAGCAGTGTCCGGACAGGGGGCGTAAATGAGCAGTTCTTC,CASSVRTGGVNEQFF
TRBJ2-5,NA,NA,TRBV29-1,TGCAGCGCAGGAGAGGGTGAGACCCAGTACTTC,CSAGEGETQYF
TRBJ1-2,TRBD1,NA,TRBV6-5,TGTGCCAGCAGTTCTCCGGGACAGGCTTTCTATGGCTACACCTTC,CASSSPGQAFYGYTF
TRBJ1-2,NA,NA,TRBV19,TGTGCCACCCCAAACGGGGCGGGAAGGTATGGCTACACCTTC,CATPNGAGRYGYTF
TRBJ2-1,NA,NA,TRBV7-7,TGTGCCAGCAGCTTAGGCAGGTACAATGAGCAGTTCTTC,CASSLGRYNEQFF
TRBJ2-1,NA,NA,TRBV21-1,TGTGCCAGCAGCAAATTCGTGCCCCGGTGCTACAATGAGCAGTTCTTC,CASSKFVPRCYNEQFF
TRBJ2-1,TRBD1,NA,TRBV6-4,TGTGCCAGCAGTGACTATACAGGGGGATATGAGCAGTTCTTC,CASSDYTGGYEQFF
TRBJ2-3,NA,NA,TRBV5-4,TGTGCCAGCAGCTTGGGGGGCCTACGAACAGATACGCAGTATTTT,CASSLGGLRTDTQYF